Each of the 14 T cell receptor beta chains below was sequenced from the same sample in a study of blood T cells in healthy people across ages. The second PCR ran about 6 to 12 cycles with a sample-barcoded 5' primer and J-beta primers. TCRdb re-derived calls from the 5' RACE reads in MiXCR, one entry per CDR3 protein. The sample includes 1.5 million to 2 million distinct CDR3 sequences, over 25% of them seen just once. Source material: blood. Receptor source: a woman aged 25 to 39 in good health.

V and J are TRBV7-2 and TRBJ2-3; the match to TRBD2 covers 13 bases. The CDR3 has 18 amino acids. Looked up from germline, CDR1 is SGHTA and CDR2 is FQGNSA. Unmatched junction bases numbered 8, after V lost 3 bases and J lost 2 bases. The CDR3, as DNA: TGTGCCAGCAGCTTCTCAGCGACTAGCGGGGGGTACACAGATACGCAGTATTTT. This gives the protein CASSFSATSGGYTDTQYF.

This clonotype was seen only once. The gene calls are TRBV5-1 and TRBJ1-4; tentative D call: TRBD1 (6 bases). Trimming removed 0 bases from V and 7 bases from J, with 13 bases in between. Per germline, CDR1 SGHRS and CDR2 YFSETQ. The CDR3 covers 15 residues. CDR3 region: CASSLEGNRVEKLFF. CDR3 bases: TGCGCCAGCAGCTTGGAGGGGAACAGGGTTGAAAAACTGTTTTTT.

The chain uses TRBV12-3 or TRBV12-4 and TRBJ1-1; 10 bases fit TRBD1. The CDR3 covers 16 residues. V was pared by 8 bases and J by 7 bases, with 16 bases of the junction left unmatched. The CDR3 region is CASVVGDRGPPGEAFF. The CDR3 region has the DNA TGTGCCAGCGTAGTAGGGGACAGGGGACCCCCGGGTGAAGCTTTCTTT.

The J gene is TRBJ2-1, the V gene TRBV7-9, with D maybe TRBD2 (5 bases). CDR3 length: 14 residues. The germline V and J ends were trimmed by 5 bases and 8 bases, with 16 bases remaining between them. Germline-derived CDR1 and CDR2 are SEHNR and FQNEAQ (reference sequence). The CDR3 is CASSPPGRSDEQFF. The DNA for the CDR3 is TGTGCCAGCAGCCCCCCTGGGAGATCGGATGAGCAGTTCTTC.

This chain uses TRBV5-1 with TRBJ1-4; possible D gene TRBD1, 5 bases. Trimming removed 4 bases at V and 7 bases at J, with 20 bases between. Germline CDR1 reads SGHRS; CDR2 reads YFSETQ. The CDR3 has 16 residues. As DNA, the CDR3 is TGCGCCAGCAGCCGGAGGACATCCAATGGGCGTGAAAAACTGTTTTTT. Translating gives CASSRRTSNGREKLFF.

The V gene is TRBV30, the J gene TRBJ2-7; D ambiguous. V dropped 3 bases and J dropped 3 bases, with 12 bases sitting between them. The CDR3 contains 13 residues. The germline CDR1 and CDR2 sequences are GTSNPN and SVGIG (reference sequence). The CDR3: CAWSNSESYEQYF. The CDR3 coding sequence is TGTGCCTGGAGCAACTCGGAGAGCTACGAGCAGTACTTC.

The V call is TRBV11-2, the J call TRBJ2-1; no definite D call. Trimming took off 4 bases at V and 0 bases at J, with 13 bases between the two ends. This CDR3 has 16 amino acids. The germline V gene encodes CDR1 SGHAT and CDR2 FQNNGV. In DNA, the CDR3 is TGTGCCAGCAGCTCCTCCCCGGAAGGCTCCTACAATGAGCAGTTCTTC. This codes for CASSSSPEGSYNEQFF.

The chain has TRBV20-1 and TRBJ2-7; 7 bases agree with TRBD1. CDR3 length: 14 residues. From germline, CDR1 is DFQATT and CDR2 SNEGSKA (reference sequence). The V gene end was trimmed by 3 bases and the J gene end by 11 bases; junction bases not matched to a gene: 16. The CDR3 loop reads CSAREDDRDGREYF. CDR3 DNA: TGCAGTGCTAGGGAGGATGACAGGGATGGGAGAGAGTACTTC.

This clonotype has more than one count but fewer than ten. This chain connects TRBV7-2 to TRBJ2-3, with D maybe TRBD1 (6 bases). The CDR3 loop spans 17 amino acids. The germline V and J ends were trimmed by 5 bases and 4 bases, with 22 bases remaining between them. Per the germline V gene, CDR1 is SGHTA and CDR2 is FQGNSA. CDR3 nucleotide sequence: TGTGCCAGCAGCCGCCGACTACCGAGGGGGATAGCAGATACGCAGTATTTT. It specifies CASSRRLPRGIADTQYF.

V gene TRBV5-1 combines with J gene TRBJ2-1, with no clear D. From germline, CDR1 is SGHRS and CDR2 YFSETQ. The CDR3 totals 11 residues. V gave up 1 base and J gave up 12 bases, with 8 bases separating them. The CDR3 region is CASSLNEVQFF. CDR3 in DNA: TGCGCCAGCAGCTTGAACGAGGTGCAGTTCTTC.

In this sample, this clonotype turned up many times. The V call is TRBV10-3, the J call TRBJ2-5; 8 bases match TRBD1. The germline V gene encodes CDR1 ENHRY and CDR2 SYGVKD. V was clipped by 10 bases and J by 5 bases; unmatched bases: 6. This CDR3 comprises 12 residues. The CDR3 sequence is CATSDRDETQYF. In nucleotides, the CDR3 is TGTGCCACCTCGGACAGGGATGAGACCCAGTACTTC.

Remarks on this clonotype: Given a much more abundant clone one base away, this may be a read error. For the CDR3, the DNA is TGTGCCAGCAGCAGGGGACGCCTGGGGGAGACCCAGTACTTC. It is translated as CASSRGRLGETQYF. This sequence joins TRBV7-2 and TRBJ2-5, with D perhaps being TRBD1 or TRBD2 (5 bases each). V lost 5 bases and J 5 bases, leaving 15 bases between the germline ends. Germline loops: CDR1 SGHTA, CDR2 FQGNSA. The CDR3 length is 14 residues.

In its sample, this clonotype was seen a few times. The chain employs TRBV20-1 and TRBJ2-7; perhaps D is TRBD1 or TRBD2 (5 bases each). From germline, CDR1 is DFQATT and CDR2 SNEGSKA (reference sequence). The CDR3 consists of 12 residues. Trimming removed 5 bases at V and 8 bases at J, with 16 bases between. CDR3 DNA: TGCAGTGCTCTCGGGGCGGGCGACCAGCAGTACTTC. Amino acid sequence: CSALGAGDQQYF.

The sample holds a few counts of this clonotype. This chain joins TRBV28 and TRBJ2-3; 9 bases align to TRBD2. The CDR3 spans 16 residues. Germline V gene lookup returns CDR1 MDHEN and CDR2 SYDVKM. V was clipped by 3 bases and J by 5 bases; unmatched bases: 9. The CDR3 loop is CASSLPGGGAGDTQYF. CDR3 sequence (DNA): TGTGCCAGCAGTTTGCCTGGCGGGGGGGCCGGAGATACGCAGTATTTT.